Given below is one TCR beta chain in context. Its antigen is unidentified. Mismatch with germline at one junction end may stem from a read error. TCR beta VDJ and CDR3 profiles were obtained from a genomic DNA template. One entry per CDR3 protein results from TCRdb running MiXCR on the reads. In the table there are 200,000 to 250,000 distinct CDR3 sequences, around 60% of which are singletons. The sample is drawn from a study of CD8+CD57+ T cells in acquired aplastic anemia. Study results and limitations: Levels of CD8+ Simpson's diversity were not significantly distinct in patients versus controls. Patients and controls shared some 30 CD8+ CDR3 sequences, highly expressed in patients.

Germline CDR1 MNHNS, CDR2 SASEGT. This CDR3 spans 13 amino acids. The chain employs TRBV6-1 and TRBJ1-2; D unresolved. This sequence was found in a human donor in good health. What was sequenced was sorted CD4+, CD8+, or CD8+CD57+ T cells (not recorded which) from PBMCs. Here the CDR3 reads CAISAAANYGYTF. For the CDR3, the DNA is TGTGCCATCAGTGCGGCAGCTAACTATGGCTACACCTTC.